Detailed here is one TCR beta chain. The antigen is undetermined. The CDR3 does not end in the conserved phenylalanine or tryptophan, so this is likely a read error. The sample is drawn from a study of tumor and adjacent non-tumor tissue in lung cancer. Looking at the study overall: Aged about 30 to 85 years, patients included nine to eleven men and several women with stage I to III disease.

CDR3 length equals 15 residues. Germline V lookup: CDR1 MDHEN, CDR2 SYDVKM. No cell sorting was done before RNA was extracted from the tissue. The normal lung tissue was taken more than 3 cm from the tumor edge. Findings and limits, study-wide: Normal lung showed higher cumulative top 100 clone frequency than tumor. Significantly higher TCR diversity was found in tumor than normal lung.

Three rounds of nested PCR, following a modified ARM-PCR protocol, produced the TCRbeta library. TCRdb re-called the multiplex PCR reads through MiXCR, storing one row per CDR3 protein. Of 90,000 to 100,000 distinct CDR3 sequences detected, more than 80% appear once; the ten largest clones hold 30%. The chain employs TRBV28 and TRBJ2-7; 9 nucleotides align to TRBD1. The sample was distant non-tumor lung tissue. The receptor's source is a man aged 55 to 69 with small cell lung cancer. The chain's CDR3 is CAISGSGTGSGEQYY. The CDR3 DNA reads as TGCGCCATCTCGGGGAGCGGGACAGGGTCGGGGGAGCAGTACTAC.